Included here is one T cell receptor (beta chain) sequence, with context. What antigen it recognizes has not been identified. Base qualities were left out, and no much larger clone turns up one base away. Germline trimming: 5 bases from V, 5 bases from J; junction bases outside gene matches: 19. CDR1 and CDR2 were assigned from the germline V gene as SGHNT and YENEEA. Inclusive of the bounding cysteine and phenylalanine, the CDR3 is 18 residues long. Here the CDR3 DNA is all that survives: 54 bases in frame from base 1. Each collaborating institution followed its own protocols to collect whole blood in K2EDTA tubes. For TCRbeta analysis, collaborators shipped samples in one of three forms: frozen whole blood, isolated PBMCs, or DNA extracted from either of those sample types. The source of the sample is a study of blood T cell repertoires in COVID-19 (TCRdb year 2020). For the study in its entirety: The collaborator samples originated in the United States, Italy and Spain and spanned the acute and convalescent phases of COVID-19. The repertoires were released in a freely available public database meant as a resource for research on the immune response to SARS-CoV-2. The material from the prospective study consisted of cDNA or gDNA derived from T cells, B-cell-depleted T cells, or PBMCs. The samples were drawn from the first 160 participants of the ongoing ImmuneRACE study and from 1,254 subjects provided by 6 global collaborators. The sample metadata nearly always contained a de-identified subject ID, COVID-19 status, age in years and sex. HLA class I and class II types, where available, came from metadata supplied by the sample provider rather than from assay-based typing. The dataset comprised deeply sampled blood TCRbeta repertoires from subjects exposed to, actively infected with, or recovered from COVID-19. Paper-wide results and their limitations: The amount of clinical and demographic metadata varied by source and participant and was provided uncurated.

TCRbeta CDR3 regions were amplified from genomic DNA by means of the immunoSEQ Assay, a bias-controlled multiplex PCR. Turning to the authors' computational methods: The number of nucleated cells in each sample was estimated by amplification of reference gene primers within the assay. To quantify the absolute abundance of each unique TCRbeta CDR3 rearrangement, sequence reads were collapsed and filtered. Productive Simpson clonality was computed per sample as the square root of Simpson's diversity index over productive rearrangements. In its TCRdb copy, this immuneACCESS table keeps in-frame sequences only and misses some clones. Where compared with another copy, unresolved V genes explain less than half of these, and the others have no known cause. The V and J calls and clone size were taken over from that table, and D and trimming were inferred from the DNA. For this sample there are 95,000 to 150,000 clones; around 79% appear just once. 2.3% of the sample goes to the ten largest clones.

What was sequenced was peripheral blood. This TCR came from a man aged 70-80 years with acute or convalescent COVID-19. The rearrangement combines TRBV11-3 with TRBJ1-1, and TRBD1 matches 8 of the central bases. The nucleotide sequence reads TGTGCCAGCAGCCCCTATTTCGGACAGGGAGGTGTGGTAACTGAAGCTTTCTTT. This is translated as CASSPYFGQGGVVTEAFF.